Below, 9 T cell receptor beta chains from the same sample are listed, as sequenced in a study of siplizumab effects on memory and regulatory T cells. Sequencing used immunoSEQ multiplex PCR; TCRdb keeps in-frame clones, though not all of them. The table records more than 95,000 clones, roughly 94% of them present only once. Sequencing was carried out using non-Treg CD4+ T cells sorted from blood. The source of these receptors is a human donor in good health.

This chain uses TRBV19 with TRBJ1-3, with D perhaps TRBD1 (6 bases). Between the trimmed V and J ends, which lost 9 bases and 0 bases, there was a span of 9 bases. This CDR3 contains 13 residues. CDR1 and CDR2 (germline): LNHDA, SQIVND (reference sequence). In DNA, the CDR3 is TGTGCCAGCGACAGGAGCTCTGGAAACACCATATATTTT. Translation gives CASDRSSGNTIYF.

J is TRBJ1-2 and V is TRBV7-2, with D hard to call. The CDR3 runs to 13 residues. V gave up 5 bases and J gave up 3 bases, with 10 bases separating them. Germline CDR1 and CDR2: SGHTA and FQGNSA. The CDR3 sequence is CASSRPVDYGYTF. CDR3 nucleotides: TGTGCCAGCAGCCGACCTGTTGACTATGGCTACACCTTC.

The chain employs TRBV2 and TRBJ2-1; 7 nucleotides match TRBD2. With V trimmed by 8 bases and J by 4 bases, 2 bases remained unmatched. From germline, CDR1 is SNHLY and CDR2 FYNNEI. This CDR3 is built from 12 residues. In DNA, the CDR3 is TGTGCCAGCCGGGAGGATTACAATGAGCAGTTCTTC. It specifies CASREDYNEQFF.

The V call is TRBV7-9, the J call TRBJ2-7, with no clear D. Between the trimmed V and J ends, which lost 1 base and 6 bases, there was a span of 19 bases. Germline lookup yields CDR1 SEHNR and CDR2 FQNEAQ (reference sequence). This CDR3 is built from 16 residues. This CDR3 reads CASSLVTALFGGEQYF. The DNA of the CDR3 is TGTGCCAGCAGCTTAGTCACGGCCTTATTTGGCGGCGAGCAGTACTTC. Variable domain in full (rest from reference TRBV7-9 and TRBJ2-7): DTGVSQNPRHKITKRGQNVTFRCDPISEHNRLYWYRQTLGQGPEFLTYFQNEAQLEKSRLLSDRFSAERPKGSFSTLEIQRTEQGDSAMYLCASSLVTALFGGEQYFGPGTRLTVT.

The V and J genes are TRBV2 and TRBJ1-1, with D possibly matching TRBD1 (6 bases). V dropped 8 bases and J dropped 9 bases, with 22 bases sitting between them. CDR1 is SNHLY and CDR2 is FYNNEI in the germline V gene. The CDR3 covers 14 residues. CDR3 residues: CASRTDGLGAKAFF. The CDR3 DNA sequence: TGTGCCAGCCGAACCGATGGGCTGGGGGCGAAAGCTTTCTTT.

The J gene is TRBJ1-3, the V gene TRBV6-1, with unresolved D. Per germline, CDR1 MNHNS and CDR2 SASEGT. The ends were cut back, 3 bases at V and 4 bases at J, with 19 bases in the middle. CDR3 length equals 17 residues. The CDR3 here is CASSDRTLGRLGNTIYF. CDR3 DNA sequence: TGTGCCAGCAGTGACCGGACGTTGGGGAGGTTAGGAAACACCATATATTTT.

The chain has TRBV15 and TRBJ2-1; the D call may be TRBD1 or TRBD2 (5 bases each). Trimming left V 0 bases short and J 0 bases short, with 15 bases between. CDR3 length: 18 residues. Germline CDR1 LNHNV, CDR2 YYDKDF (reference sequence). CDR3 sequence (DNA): TGTGCCACCAGCAGAGATCTACGGGGCGGGCACTCCTACAATGAGCAGTTCTTC. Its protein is CATSRDLRGGHSYNEQFF.

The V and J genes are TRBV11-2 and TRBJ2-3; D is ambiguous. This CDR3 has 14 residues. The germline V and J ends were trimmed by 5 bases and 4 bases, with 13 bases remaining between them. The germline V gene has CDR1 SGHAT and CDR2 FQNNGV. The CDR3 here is CASSQTTTSDTQYF. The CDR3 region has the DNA TGTGCCAGCAGCCAGACGACGACTTCAGATACGCAGTATTTT.

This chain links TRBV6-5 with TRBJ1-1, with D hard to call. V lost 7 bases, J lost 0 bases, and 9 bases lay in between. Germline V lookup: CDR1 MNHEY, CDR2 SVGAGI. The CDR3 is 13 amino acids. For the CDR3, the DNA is TGTGCCAGCACTAGGGTTATGAACACTGAAGCTTTCTTT. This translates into CASTRVMNTEAFF.